This T cell receptor (beta chain) was sequenced in a study of cytomegalovirus exposure and HLA in healthy donors. Study results and limitations: A later analysis found common viral pathogens apparently linked to several of the most significant clusters. Information on immune exposure was restricted to one variable (CMV serostatus).

In regard to this clone: Its antigen is not identified. Other DNA variants within this sample encode the same CDR3.

CDR3 length: 16 residues. Trimming removed 0 bases at V and 10 bases at J, with 20 bases between. Germline CDR1 and CDR2: SGDLS and YYNGEE. 60 Vbeta and 13 Jbeta primers were used in PCR. The assay was immunoSEQ multiplex PCR, and TCRdb's table has in-frame clones only and misses some. The sample holds nearly 100,000 clones, roughly four fifths seen once. This chain connects TRBV9 to TRBJ2-1, with D perhaps TRBD2 (6 bases). The source of this sequence is an older woman in good health and CMV-seropositive. What was sequenced was PBMCs. The CDR3 is CASSVAAGSPSGEQFF. CDR3 nucleotides: TGTGCCAGCAGCGTAGCTGCCGGGAGTCCATCAGGCGAGCAGTTCTTC.